The clone carrying this TCR beta chain was recorded at least ten times. Its specificity is unknown. Ages of hyperthyroidism patients ran from 18 to 65, and their diagnoses were new, under 2 months' duration. The PBMCs had their origin in 7.5 to 10 ml of fresh peripheral blood. This entry belongs to a study of Graves' ophthalmopathy and Graves' hyperthyroidism. At the level of the study: There was a collection of peripheral blood at initial diagnosis, before any treatment.

This CDR3 spans 14 amino acids. The germline CDR1 and CDR2 sequences are SNHLY and FYNNEI. The V and J ends lost 6 bases and 3 bases respectively, with 14 bases between them. Notes on the study in general: As the model predicted ophthalmopathy progression, it achieved a sensitivity of nearly 71% and a specificity of around 76%.

Amplification targeted the TCR beta CDR3 regions, with RNA transcripts as the source material. HTBI-primed first-round RT-PCR preceded second-round multiplex PCR. TCRdb independently ran MiXCR on the multiplex PCR reads; one entry per CDR3 protein. The repertoire holds 400,000 or so distinct CDR3 sequences, with about 16% as singletons. The specimen was peripheral blood. The receptor was isolated from a woman in her late teens or twenties with stable Graves' hyperthyroidism. The V gene is TRBV2, the J gene TRBJ1-1; TRBD1 might be the D (6 bases). The DNA for the CDR3 is TGTGCCAGCAGACCCAGGGGTGGGGACACTGAAGCTTTCTTT. Protein: CASRPRGGDTEAFF.